The clone carrying this T cell receptor (beta chain) was seen only a few times. As yet, its antigen is unknown. V was pared by 3 bases and J by 0 bases, with 4 bases of the junction left unmatched. The length of the CDR3 is 17 residues. CDR1 is SGHVS and CDR2 is FNYEAQ in the germline V gene. Expressed TCRB transcripts got sequenced, as all isolated RNA was reverse transcribed. The table came from immunoSEQ multiplex PCR; TCRdb's copy has only in-frame clones and leaves some out. This table holds about 140,000 clones, 9% to 10% found once. This entry comes from a study of beta chain features in type 1 diabetes. Regarding the study as a whole: Researchers report that Type 1 diabetes patients had moderately but significantly shorter TCRB CDR3s across all four CD4+ subsets.

The sequenced sample was central memory CD4+ T cells from blood. The rearrangement links TRBV7-6 to TRBJ1-6; 8 nucleotides match TRBD1. The source is a woman aged 40 to 50 in good health. The CDR3 loop is CASSLGQARSYNSPLHF. The CDR3 nucleotides read TGTGCCAGCAGCTTGGGACAGGCCCGCTCCTATAATTCACCCCTCCACTTT.